This paragraph covers one TCR beta chain sequence. Its antigen is not identified. This CDR3 has 16 amino acids. Trimming removed 5 bases from V and 13 bases from J; junction bases left unmatched: 20. CDR1 is MDHEN and CDR2 is SYDVKM in the germline V gene. Treatment reported: oral pan-JAK inhibitor, 5-10 mg twice daily. A FACSAria was used to sort CD4+ and CD8+ T cells. These cells came from PBMCs. The data were taken from a study of CD8+ T cells in alopecia areata. Study-wide background: The drug, oral tofacitinib, was given to treated patients at 5 to 10 mg twice daily. Treated patients were scored for severity by percent of scalp affected. Broader study findings: Persistence of many expanded lesional clones was seen in scalp and blood during tofacitinib.

Extraction of RNA preceded its reverse transcription into cDNA, which served as the sequencing template. This table comes from immunoSEQ multiplex PCR, and its TCRdb copy is limited to in-frame clones, with some not included. The table lists about 40,000 clones, 92% of them singletons. This sample comprised CD8+ T cells sorted from blood, obtained at week 24, from a patient treated with tofacitinib. The sequence was obtained from a human donor with alopecia areata. The V call is TRBV28, the J call TRBJ2-1; 7 bases match TRBD1. CDR3 nucleotides: TGTGCCAGCAGTCGTCCTTGGGACAGCCAGCTTCTAGGCCAGTTCTTC. It is translated as CASSRPWDSQLLGQFF.